This TCR beta chain was obtained from a study of CD8+ T cells in alopecia areata (dated 2018 in TCRdb). About the full investigation: Treated patients were enrolled in an open-label pilot trial of oral tofacitinib at 5 to 10 mg twice daily for moderate-to-severe alopecia areata. Scalp clonality was compared among normal scalp (n=4), patchy alopecia areata scalp (n=8), and alopecia totalis/universalis scalp (n=8). Patients on tofacitinib were biopsied at baseline and after 4 and 24 weeks of treatment, and several of the patients also had a later scalp biopsy. RNA came from the PAXgene miRNA kit for fixed scalp, the miRNeasy kit for PBMCs, and the RNeasy kit for mouse skin. Tofacitinib was given for 6 to 18 months, followed by 6 months of follow-up off drug to assess delayed response and recurrence. TCRbeta CDR3 regions were amplified by immunoSEQ multiplex PCR using 35 Vbeta forward and 13 Jbeta reverse primers. Scalp tissue and sorted CD4+ and CD8+ peripheral blood T cells from patchy and totalis/universalis alopecia areata patients and from healthy controls were covered by human TCRbeta sequencing. The study used high-throughput TCRbeta sequencing to examine T cell clonal expansion in alopecia areata, in both the C3H/HeJ mouse model and human patients.

The library was produced with the immunoSEQ multiplex PCR assay. To provide template for TCR sequencing, every sample had RNA extracted and reverse transcribed into cDNA. SuperScript III was used for first-strand cDNA synthesis, primed with a 2:1 mix of oligo-dT and random hexamers. A synthetic immune receptor repertoire was used to gauge amplification bias, and whatever bias remained was removed computationally. From the authors' description of their analysis: Raw reads were preprocessed to remove errors, and CDR3 was defined according to IMGT conventions as the region from the conserved cysteine to phenylalanine. Clonality was computed by normalizing Shannon entropy by log2 of the number of productive unique TCRs and subtracting the result from 1. Scalp TCRbeta sequences were cross-referenced with sorted blood CD4 and CD8 repertoires so that the CD4 or CD8 identity of scalp clones could be inferred. Here the immuneACCESS table is served through TCRdb, limited to in-frame sequences with V and J called. Missing clones are a known gap in these copies; in checked studies unresolved V genes cover under half, and the rest lacks a known reason. D and trimming were read from the DNA, whereas the V and J calls and clone size are those reported in that table. In this sample the table shows about 190,000 clones, 59% of which occur a single time. Roughly 14% of the sample is held by the ten biggest clonotypes.

On the study overall, not on this receptor specifically: Resident alphabeta T cells in normal human skin are also sequenced, complicating scalp TCR repertoire analysis, unlike mouse skin dominated by gammadelta T cells. Compared with normal scalp, lesional scalp had higher clonality and more expanded CD8+ clones, particularly in alopecia totalis/universalis, a pattern that suggests antigenic drive. Shared TCR sequences between patients were less evident than in mice, which may be partly attributable to HLA diversity in the patient population.

In regard to this clone: It lacks a known antigen. No base quality information exists; no much larger clone differs at one position.

CDR1 and CDR2 are drawn from the germline V gene: SGDLS, YYNGEE. Ends trimmed: V by 3 bases, J by 5 bases; bases unmatched to a gene: 6. The CDR3, cysteine through phenylalanine, is 14 amino acids long. Of the read, only the CDR3 DNA is kept; its 42 bases are in frame from base 1. Interpreted using the paper, the time point label stands for: baseline before oral tofacitinib. Peripheral blood and lesional scalp punch biopsies were obtained from patients with alopecia areata. After PBMCs were isolated by density centrifugation and stained for CD3, CD4 and CD8, a FACSAria was used to sort CD4+ and CD8+ T cells.

The TCR comes from a human donor with alopecia areata. Sequencing was performed on CD4+ T cells sorted from blood, taken at week 0. Recombination linked TRBV9 to TRBJ2-7, with 9 central nucleotides matching TRBD1. The nucleotide sequence is given as TGTGCCAGCAGCGGGGACAGGGAGAGGCACGAGCAGTACTTC. Its protein reads: CASSGDRERHEQYF.